The clone carrying this TCR beta chain was observed a few times. Trimming took off 2 bases at V and 3 bases at J, with 8 bases between the two ends. The CDR3 extends over 13 amino acids. Per germline, CDR1 MNHEY and CDR2 SMNVEV (reference sequence). Original processing notes: Estimation of nucleated cell counts was performed using reference gene primer amplification. Generated by immunoSEQ multiplex PCR, the TCRdb table keeps only in-frame clones and is missing some. For V, J and clone size, that table is used; D and trimming come from the DNA. The sample includes about 120,000 clones, about 83% seen only once; the top ten take 12%. The sample comes from a study of blood T cell repertoires in COVID-19. Whole-study context: Samples representing acute and convalescent COVID-19 were sourced from the United States, Italy and Spain. PBMCs, B-cell-depleted T cells, or T cells provided the cDNA or gDNA that made up the material.

The source of this sequence is a man in his sixties with acute or convalescent COVID-19. The chain couples TRBV27 to TRBJ2-7; a weak D match, TRBD2 (6 bases). Sequencing was done on a sample of peripheral blood. CDR3 sequence reads: CASSLGGIYEQYF. The CDR3 bases are TGTGCCAGCAGTTTAGGGGGGATCTACGAGCAGTACTTC.